Presented here are 27 T cell receptor beta chains from one specimen sequenced in a study of blood T cells in healthy people across ages. A second PCR, run for about 7 to 11 cycles, used a sample-barcoded 5' primer plus a J-beta primer mix. Using its own MiXCR run on the 5' RACE reads, TCRdb lists one record per CDR3 protein. This table holds about 1,500,000 distinct CDR3 sequences, approximately 40% found once. The sample comprised blood. These receptors were collected from a woman aged 18-30 years in good health.

This chain uses TRBV13 with TRBJ2-3; 14 bases are a match to TRBD2. Germline CDR1 and CDR2: PRHDT and FYEKMQ (reference sequence). V was clipped by 6 bases and J by 4 bases; unmatched bases: 3. This CDR3 has 15 amino acids. The CDR3 DNA sequence: TGTGCCAGCAGTGGGGGACTAGCGGGGGCAGATACGCAGTATTTT. It yields the protein CASSGGLAGADTQYF. Full variable domain (rest looked up from reference TRBV13 and TRBJ2-3): AAGVIQSPRHLIKEKRETATLKCYPIPRHDTVYWYQQGPGQDPQFLISFYEKMQSDKGSIPDRFSAQQFSDYHSELNMSSLELGDSALYFCASSGGLAGADTQYFGPGTRLTVL.

The genes are TRBV28 and TRBJ1-5, with 9 nucleotides matching TRBD1. V was pared by 6 bases and J by 2 bases, with 17 bases of the junction left unmatched. CDR3 size: 19 residues. The germline V gene encodes CDR1 MDHEN and CDR2 SYDVKM. The CDR3, as DNA: TGTGCCAGCAGACCACTCGACAGGGGGACTAGTGGTGGCAATCAGCCCCAGCATTTT. Its protein product is CASRPLDRGTSGGNQPQHF.

This clonotype has ten or more counts. The junction departs from germline at one end; a sequencing error may be responsible. The chain employs TRBV5-1 and TRBJ2-7; 7 positions agree with TRBD1. This CDR3 has 13 residues. Germline lookup yields CDR1 SGHRS and CDR2 YFSETQ. The CDR3 DNA is TGTGCCAGCAGCCCCCCAGGGGGCTACGAGCAGTACTTC. Protein sequence: CASSPPGGYEQYF.

Ten or more counts support this clonotype. The gene calls are TRBV15 and TRBJ2-3; D possibly corresponds to TRBD1 (6 bases). V lost 0 bases, J lost 5 bases, and 9 bases lay in between. CDR1 is LNHNV, CDR2 YYDKDF, per germline (reference sequence). CDR3 size: 14 residues. Here the CDR3 DNA reads TGTGCCACCAGCAGAGACCTACAGGGAGATACGCAGTATTTT. Its protein is CATSRDLQGDTQYF.

J is TRBJ2-7 and V is TRBV25-1, with D uncertain. The germline V and J ends were trimmed by 4 bases and 6 bases, with 10 bases remaining between them. The CDR3 runs to 12 residues. Germline CDR1 reads MGHDK; CDR2 reads SYGVNS. CDR3 protein: CASSVRVGEQYF. CDR3 in DNA: TGTGCCAGCAGTGTTCGGGTCGGCGAGCAGTACTTC.

The chain links TRBV7-9 to TRBJ1-6; D possibly corresponds to TRBD1 (5 bases). The CDR3 has 17 amino acids. V lost 3 bases and J lost 7, with 19 bases in between. Germline V gene lookup returns CDR1 SEHNR and CDR2 FQNEAQ (reference sequence). Here the CDR3 DNA reads TGTGCCAGCAGCTTGGGCGAGGCAGGGACGGAGAATTCACCCCTCCACTTT. It codes for CASSLGEAGTENSPLHF. Supplemented by reference TRBV7-9 and TRBJ1-6, the full variable domain reads DTGVSQNPRHKITKRGQNVTFRCDPISEHNRLYWYRQTLGQGPEFLTYFQNEAQLEKSRLLSDRFSAERPKGSFSTLEIQRTEQGDSAMYLCASSLGEAGTENSPLHFGNGTRLTVT.

This clonotype was detected a few times. The chain combines TRBV7-2 with TRBJ2-3; 11 bases match TRBD2. The V gene's germline CDR1 is SGHTA and CDR2 FQGNSA. CDR3 length: 16 residues. J gave up 2 bases and V 5 bases, and 6 bases lay outside the gene matches. CDR3: CASSRRLAGYTDTQYF. The CDR3 DNA sequence: TGTGCCAGCAGCCGCCGACTAGCGGGGTACACAGATACGCAGTATTTT.

The genes are TRBV20-1 and TRBJ2-5; D is perhaps TRBD1 (6 bases). The DNA matches TRBJ2-7 better at its end, which makes the J call doubtful. The CDR3 has 13 amino acids. Germline-derived CDR1 and CDR2 are DFQATT and SNEGSKA (reference sequence). The CDR3 DNA reads TGCAGTGCTAGGAACCGGGACAAGCACGAGCAGTACTTC. It codes for CSARNRDKHEQYF.

V and J are TRBV27 and TRBJ1-1, with a tentative D call TRBD1 (6 bases). The CDR3 contains 14 residues. The ends were cut back, 6 bases at V and 4 bases at J, with 15 bases in the middle. The V gene's germline CDR1 is MNHEY and CDR2 SMNVEV (reference sequence). The CDR3, as DNA: TGTGCCAGCAGCCAGGTTGGGGGGGCCACTGAAGCTTTCTTT. Translation gives CASSQVGGATEAFF.

This clonotype came up a few times. CDR3 nucleotide sequence: TGTGCCAGCAGCTTATCTAGCGGGGTCCAAGAGACCCAGTACTTC. Translated, it gives CASSLSSGVQETQYF. The chain has TRBV7-2 and TRBJ2-5; 9 bases match TRBD2. The junction had 2 bases not matched to a gene; V was cut back by 2 bases and J by 1 base. Germline CDR1 and CDR2: SGHTA and FQGNSA. The CDR3 contains 15 residues. Full variable domain (remainder filled in from reference TRBV7-2 and TRBJ2-5): GAGVSQSPSNKVTEKGKDVELRCDPISGHTALYWYRQSLGQGLEFLIYFQGNSAPDKSGLPSDRFSAERTGGSVSTLTIQRTQQEDSAVYLCASSLSSGVQETQYFGPGTRLLVL.

The V gene is TRBV24-1, the J gene TRBJ2-2; 7 bases match TRBD1. CDR1 is KGHDR, CDR2 SFDVKD, per germline. This CDR3 has 16 residues. V was pared by 4 bases and J by 4 bases, with 8 bases of the junction left unmatched. CDR3 sequence: CATSDSSTGPTGELFF. The DNA for the CDR3 is TGTGCCACCAGTGACAGCTCGACAGGGCCCACCGGGGAGCTGTTTTTT.

This clonotype has more than one count but fewer than ten. The genes are TRBV9 and TRBJ1-4; weak D call: TRBD1 (6 bases). Per the germline V gene, CDR1 is SGDLS and CDR2 is YYNGEE. CDR3 length: 16 amino acids. V dropped 4 bases and J dropped 0 bases, with 13 bases sitting between them. The CDR3 bases are TGTGCCAGCAGCCCAGGGGTCCTCGCAACTAATGAAAAACTGTTTTTT. Protein sequence: CASSPGVLATNEKLFF.

This clonotype has more than one count but fewer than ten. The genes are TRBV11-1 and TRBJ2-1, with D possibly matching TRBD2 (7 bases). Germline CDR1 reads SGHAT; CDR2 reads FQDESV (reference sequence). V lost 3 bases and J lost 8, with 14 bases in between. The length of the CDR3 is 14 residues. The CDR3 sequence is CASSFPGGRHEQFF. DNA for the CDR3: TGTGCCAGCAGCTTCCCGGGGGGCAGACATGAGCAGTTCTTC.

The chain recombines TRBV4-2 with TRBJ2-5; the D gene is possibly TRBD2 (5 bases). This CDR3 spans 15 amino acids. Trimming cost V 3 bases and J 5 bases, with 16 bases left between them. Germline lookup yields CDR1 LGHNA and CDR2 YNFKEQ. CDR3 loop: CASSQEPGYGETQYF. Here the CDR3 DNA reads TGTGCCAGCAGCCAGGAACCGGGGTACGGGGAGACCCAGTACTTC.

This clonotype was observed a handful of times. One end of the junction varies from germline; a read error may be responsible. The rearrangement uses TRBV20-1 and TRBJ2-1, with D possibly TRBD2 on 6 matching bases. Germline-derived CDR1 and CDR2 are DFQATT and SNEGSKA (reference sequence). CDR3 length: 10 amino acids. The CDR3 coding sequence is TGCAGTGCGGAGTGGAGGGAGCAGTTCTTT. Amino acids: CSAEWREQFF.

This chain joins TRBV12-3 or TRBV12-4 and TRBJ1-1; D is possibly TRBD1 (5 bases). The CDR3 runs to 16 residues. Trimming pared 3 bases from V and 2 bases from J, leaving 16 bases between. CDR3 amino acids: CASSFGGARRNTEAFF. The CDR3 coding sequence is TGTGCCAGCAGTTTTGGAGGGGCCAGAAGAAACACTGAAGCTTTCTTT.

V is TRBV12-3 or TRBV12-4 and J is TRBJ1-2, with unresolved D. V was trimmed by 5 bases and J by 2 bases, leaving 12 bases between them. The CDR3 loop spans 14 amino acids. The CDR3 DNA reads TGTGCCAGCAGTGTCCTGGAGACCAACTATGGCTACACCTTC. Translated: CASSVLETNYGYTF.

The chain links TRBV4-1 to TRBJ1-2; D not certain. Germline V gene sequence: CDR1 MGHRA, CDR2 YSYEKL. The CDR3 covers 13 residues. Trimming took off 6 bases at V and 4 bases at J, with 12 bases between the two ends. The CDR3 DNA is TGCGCCAGCAGTCCCGGGAAATCCTATGGCTACACCTTC. As protein: CASSPGKSYGYTF.

A note on this clonotype: A much larger clone is a single base away; this may be a read error. The rearrangement links TRBV20-1 to TRBJ2-7; D ambiguous. CDR1 and CDR2 from the germline V gene are DFQATT and SNEGSKA (reference sequence). V lost 3 bases to trimming and J lost 7 bases, with 13 bases between them. The CDR3 extends over 12 amino acids. The CDR3 loop reads CSARRYYNEQYF. The CDR3 region has the DNA TGCAGTGCTAGGCGCTACTACAATGAGCAGTACTTC.

The chain couples TRBV3-1 to TRBJ1-4; D possibly corresponds to TRBD1 (6 bases). Between the trimmed V and J ends, which lost 1 base and 4 bases, there was a span of 13 bases. The germline gives CDR1 LGHDT, CDR2 YNNKEL (reference sequence). The CDR3 contains 16 residues. CDR3 nucleotides: TGTGCCAGCAGCCAAGGCCAGGGGTCCATTAATGAAAAACTGTTTTTT. Translation gives CASSQGQGSINEKLFF.

This clonotype was picked up a small number of times. This chain joins TRBV5-1 and TRBJ2-4; TRBD2 matches at 7 bases. After removal of 2 bases from V and 14 bases from J, the junction contained 10 bases not matched to a gene. This CDR3 comprises 13 residues. In germline, CDR1 is SGHRS, CDR2 YFSETQ. CDR3 amino acids: CASSLSGADPEYF. The CDR3 DNA reads TGCGCCAGCAGCTTAAGCGGGGCCGACCCGGAGTACTTC.

The chain carries TRBV20-1 and TRBJ1-2; D unclear. The V end was cut by 6 bases, the J end by 0 bases, with 14 bases between. The length of the CDR3 is 14 residues. The germline V gene encodes CDR1 DFQATT and CDR2 SNEGSKA (reference sequence). The CDR3 is CSARDARTNYGYTF. CDR3 nucleotides: TGCAGTGCCCGGGATGCAAGAACTAACTATGGCTACACCTTC.

This clonotype was seen only a few times. The chain links TRBV12-3 or TRBV12-4 to TRBJ2-5; a weak D match, TRBD1 (5 bases). The CDR3 has 13 amino acids. The V end lost 3 bases, the J end lost 7 bases, and 12 bases lay between the germline ends. For the CDR3, the DNA is TGTGCCAGCAGTTTTACCCCCCAGGGGACCCAGTACTTC. It yields the protein CASSFTPQGTQYF.

This clonotype was counted between two and nine times. The chain links TRBV28 to TRBJ2-7; 7 bases agree with TRBD2. Losses at the gene ends were 8 bases for V and 5 bases for J; bases not matched to a gene: 15. In germline, CDR1 is MDHEN, CDR2 SYDVKM. The CDR3 sequence is 15 residues long. CDR3 region: CASQSPSGLKDEQYF. The CDR3 nucleotides are TGTGCCAGCCAGTCTCCTAGCGGTCTAAAGGACGAGCAGTACTTC.

This clonotype was detected a few times. The CDR3 reads CASSALAGEMETQYF. The DNA for the CDR3 is TGTGCCAGCTCAGCCCTAGCGGGAGAAATGGAGACCCAGTACTTC. J is TRBJ2-5 and V is TRBV18; 10 positions agree with TRBD2. The CDR3 extends over 15 amino acids. The J segment lost 5 bases and the V segment lost 5 bases, leaving 8 bases of the junction unmatched. Germline loops: CDR1 KGHSH, CDR2 LQKENI.

This chain links TRBV27 with TRBJ2-5, with 11 bases matching TRBD2. This CDR3 comprises 18 residues. V was pared by 6 bases and J by 4 bases, with 16 bases of the junction left unmatched. From germline, CDR1 is MNHEY and CDR2 SMNVEV (reference sequence). The CDR3 sequence: CASSLVTSGATELETQYF. CDR3 DNA sequence: TGTGCCAGCAGCCTGGTGACTAGCGGGGCGACCGAGCTAGAGACCCAGTACTTC.

This clonotype was observed a handful of times. This chain links TRBV5-1 with TRBJ2-1, with TRBD1 matching 8 bases. The CDR3 loop spans 14 amino acids. Germline CDR1 SGHRS, CDR2 YFSETQ. J lost 6 bases, V lost 0 bases, and 2 bases had no gene match. CDR3 amino acids: CASSLARGLNEQFF. The CDR3, as DNA: TGCGCCAGCAGCTTGGCCAGGGGGCTCAATGAGCAGTTCTTC.